This TCR beta chain appears in the sequencing data of a study of early T cells in non-severe SARS-CoV-2 infection. Study in general: Alpha and beta chains were unpaired, from unsorted whole-blood bulk RNA.

Overall study results and limits: A preference for anti-spike CD8 responses marked VDJdb matching, which missed private and CD4 specificities.

cDNA molecules, individually, were tagged with unique molecular identifiers. TCRdb reprocessed the 5' RACE reads via MiXCR and lists one record per CDR3 protein. Of about 72,000 distinct CDR3 sequences listed, less than 9.5% were seen once; the top ten hold around 3.5%. As regards this clonotype: What it binds is not known.

The sequencing sample was made of whole blood. This clonotype was obtained from an adult who was a healthcare worker with PCR-confirmed SARS-CoV-2 infection or an uninfected control (not recorded which).

CDR3 nucleotides: TGTGCCAGTAGTGCAGGTTATGGTGAGCAGTTCTTC. Translating it yields CASSAGYGEQFF. The J gene is TRBJ2-1, the V gene TRBV19; no clear D. Trimming took 5 bases from V and 9 from J, leaving 11 bases between them. The CDR3 length is 12 residues. Germline V gene sequence: CDR1 LNHDA, CDR2 SQIVND (reference sequence).